These 24 T cell receptor beta chains were all obtained from the same sample, sequenced in a study of CD8 T cells in Susac syndrome. When the RNA was reverse transcribed, random hexamers were used with an input of about 0.5 to 1 ug. TCRdb re-derived calls from the immunoSEQ multiplex PCR reads in MiXCR, one entry per CDR3 protein. The table lists about 100,000 distinct CDR3 sequences, about 96% of them singletons, with more than 0.3% in the top ten. The specimen was CD8+ T cells from PBMCs. These receptors were taken from a human donor with Susac syndrome.

J is TRBJ2-3 and V is TRBV29-1; possible D gene TRBD1, 9 bases. There are 14 residues in the CDR3. Per the germline V gene, CDR1 is SQVTM and CDR2 is ANQGSEA. The V gene lost 7 bases and the J gene lost 5 bases, with 19 bases spanning the gap. CDR3 in amino acids: CSAPGGTGLDTQYF. In DNA form, the CDR3 reads TGCAGCGCTCCGGGGGGGACAGGGTTAGATACGCAGTATTTT.

The chain uses TRBV20-1 and TRBJ1-2; D gene ambiguous. V was clipped by 0 bases and J by 6 bases, with 14 bases between them. The length of the CDR3 is 14 residues. CDR1 is DFQATT and CDR2 is SNEGSKA in the germline V gene (reference sequence). CDR3 loop: CSARDRRAEDGYTF. The DNA of the CDR3 is TGCAGTGCTAGAGATCGGCGGGCGGAGGATGGCTACACCTTC.

This sequence joins TRBV15 and TRBJ1-2; 8 bases align to TRBD1. This CDR3 comprises 12 residues. V shed 6 bases and J 6 bases; nucleotides not matched to a gene: 3. Germline V gene sequence: CDR1 LNHNV, CDR2 YYDKDF (reference sequence). The CDR3 DNA reads TGTGCCACCAGGGCAGGGGGCAATGGCTACACCTTC. It specifies CATRAGGNGYTF.

V is TRBV20-1 and J is TRBJ1-5; the D gene is possibly TRBD1 (6 bases). The CDR3 is 14 residues long. The germline V gene encodes CDR1 DFQATT and CDR2 SNEGSKA (reference sequence). Trimming shortened V by 1 base and J by 6 bases, and 13 bases separated the two germline ends. The CDR3 sequence is CSARVRGGSQPQHF. In nucleotides, the CDR3 is TGCAGTGCTAGAGTTAGGGGGGGAAGTCAGCCCCAGCATTTT.

The rearrangement joins TRBV5-8 to TRBJ2-1; D assignment may be TRBD1 or TRBD2 (5 bases each). Trimming removed 1 base at V and 4 bases at J, with 12 bases between. The CDR3 runs to 15 residues. Per the germline V gene, CDR1 is SGHTS and CDR2 is YDEGEE. The CDR3: CASSLNSGRYNEQFF. As DNA, the CDR3 is TGTGCCAGCAGCTTGAATTCAGGGAGATACAATGAGCAGTTCTTC.

This chain uses TRBV14 with TRBJ1-1; D is undetermined. With 1 base removed from V and 0 bases from J, the gap between germline ends came to 6 bases. The CDR3 runs 14 residues. CDR1 and CDR2 from the germline V gene are SGHDN and FVKESK. The CDR3: CASSQGGMNTEAFF. CDR3 sequence (DNA): TGTGCCAGCAGCCAAGGAGGTATGAACACTGAAGCTTTCTTT.

The J gene is TRBJ2-7, the V gene TRBV15, with a tentative D call TRBD2 (6 bases). The CDR3 runs 13 residues. The V end was cut by 5 bases, the J end by 2 bases, with 10 bases between. Per the germline V gene, CDR1 is LNHNV and CDR2 is YYDKDF (reference sequence). For the CDR3, the DNA is TGTGCCACCAGCCGCGGCGGGACCTACGAGCAGTACTTC. Amino acids: CATSRGGTYEQYF.

The chain couples TRBV7-9 to TRBJ2-1, with no clear D. The V gene lost 1 base and the J gene lost 12 bases, with 10 bases spanning the gap. Germline V gene data show CDR1 as SEHNR and CDR2 as FQNEAQ (reference sequence). The CDR3 runs 12 residues. The CDR3 here is CASSLGSKRQFF. The DNA of the CDR3 is TGTGCCAGCAGCTTAGGGTCCAAGAGGCAGTTCTTC.

The gene calls are TRBV3-1 and TRBJ1-1; a possible D gene is TRBD1 (5 bases). In germline, CDR1 is LGHDT, CDR2 YNNKEL (reference sequence). The CDR3 is 14 amino acids. V lost 4 bases to trimming and J lost 5 bases, with 14 bases between them. CDR3 amino acids: CASSPFGGATEAFF. Here the CDR3 DNA reads TGTGCCAGCAGCCCTTTTGGAGGGGCTACTGAAGCTTTCTTT.

This chain links TRBV6-5 with TRBJ1-1, with a tentative D call TRBD1 (6 bases). The CDR3 has 14 amino acids. Trimming left V 4 bases short and J 4 bases short, with 13 bases between. In germline, CDR1 is MNHEY, CDR2 SVGAGI. In DNA form, the CDR3 reads TGTGCCAGCAGTTCCGATGGGGGCGGCACTGAAGCTTTCTTT. Residues: CASSSDGGGTEAFF.

This sequence joins TRBV5-1 and TRBJ2-7; 11 nucleotides agree with TRBD1. J was trimmed by 3 bases and V by 1 base; bases with no gene match: 27. CDR3 length: 23 amino acids. From germline, CDR1 is SGHRS and CDR2 YFSETQ. The CDR3 DNA reads TGCGCCAGCAGCTTGTTGTCTACCGACGGACCGGGACAGGGGGTGAAGTATAGCTACGAGCAGTACTTC. This codes for CASSLLSTDGPGQGVKYSYEQYF.

This chain joins TRBV24-1 and TRBJ2-2, with 7 bases lining up with TRBD1. The CDR3 has 15 amino acids. Unmatched junction bases numbered 6, after V lost 3 bases and J lost 6 bases. Germline assignment: CDR1 KGHDR and CDR2 SFDVKD. CDR3 sequence reads: CATSDPRGQAGELFF. CDR3 DNA: TGTGCCACCAGTGATCCAAGGGGGCAAGCCGGGGAGCTGTTTTTT.

The V and J genes are TRBV6-5 and TRBJ2-1, with TRBD1 matching 8 bases. This CDR3 is 17 amino acids long. The germline gives CDR1 MNHEY, CDR2 SVGAGI. V shed 2 bases, J shed 5 bases, and the junction held 11 bases outside the gene matches. As DNA, the CDR3 is TGTGCCAGCAGTTACATATACGGGACAGGCGGAAACAATGAGCAGTTCTTC. The encoded protein is CASSYIYGTGGNNEQFF.

J is TRBJ2-7 and V is TRBV27; the match to TRBD2 covers 9 bases. The germline V gene has CDR1 MNHEY and CDR2 SMNVEV (reference sequence). Trimming at V came to 6 bases and at J to 3 bases, leaving 3 bases not matched to a gene. This CDR3 spans 13 amino acids. As DNA, the CDR3 is TGTGCCAGCAGGGGAGCGGGAGGCTACGAGCAGTACTTC. It codes for CASRGAGGYEQYF.

J is TRBJ1-5 and V is TRBV3-1; D not certain. The CDR3 consists of 13 residues. V was pared by 1 base and J by 7 bases, with 8 bases between. Germline CDR1 reads LGHDT; CDR2 reads YNNKEL (reference sequence). CDR3 region: CASSQGGAQPQHF. In DNA, the CDR3 is TGTGCCAGCAGCCAAGGAGGAGCCCAGCCCCAGCATTTT.

Written as DNA, the CDR3 is TGTGCCAGCAGCTTCGGGCGGGAGGTTAACAATGAGCAGTTCTTC. Its translation: CASSFGREVNNEQFF. The chain has TRBV5-4 and TRBJ2-1, with 8 bases fitting TRBD2. The length of the CDR3 is 15 residues. Germline values: CDR1 SGHNT, CDR2 YYREEE (reference sequence). With 2 bases clipped from V and 5 bases from J, the junction kept 6 bases outside the gene matches.

The CDR3, as DNA: TGCGCCAGCAGCCCCCCAAGCTCGGGGAGACTCCACTTT. It encodes CASSPPSSGRLHF. The chain carries TRBV4-1 and TRBJ1-6; D gene uncertain. With 4 bases removed from V and 16 bases from J, the gap between germline ends came to 17 bases. Germline-derived CDR1 and CDR2 are MGHRA and YSYEKL. The CDR3 totals 13 residues.

This chain joins TRBV5-6 and TRBJ2-1; perhaps TRBD1 as D (6 bases). There are 16 residues in the CDR3. V lost 4 bases, J lost 3 bases, and 17 bases lay in between. CDR1 and CDR2 from the germline V gene are SGHDT and YYEEEE. The CDR3 loop reads CASSLYRDPLYNEQFF. The CDR3 bases are TGTGCCAGCAGCCTATACAGGGACCCTCTCTACAATGAGCAGTTCTTC. Supplemented by reference TRBV5-6 and TRBJ2-1, the full variable domain reads DAGVTQSPTHLIKTRGQQVTLRCSPKSGHDTVSWYQQALGQGPQFIFQYYEEEERQRGNFPDRFSGHQFPNYSSELNVNALLLGDSALYLCASSLYRDPLYNEQFFGPGTRLTVL.

The genes are TRBV7-3 and TRBJ2-1, with 10 bases that match TRBD2. V gave up 1 base and J gave up 7 bases; unmatched junction bases: 7. The CDR3 totals 16 residues. Germline loops: CDR1 SGHTA, CDR2 FQGTGA. The CDR3 DNA reads as TGTGCCAGCAGCTTAAGGGCGGGACTAGCGTTAAATGAGCAGTTCTTC. This gives the protein CASSLRAGLALNEQFF.

This chain uses TRBV28 with TRBJ2-2, with a possible D match to TRBD2 (6 bases). CDR1 is MDHEN, CDR2 SYDVKM, per germline. This CDR3 is 15 amino acids long. V gave up 8 bases and J gave up 6 bases, with 19 bases separating them. CDR3 sequence: CASGDRLEVPGELFF. The CDR3 DNA reads TGTGCCAGCGGAGATAGACTAGAGGTTCCCGGGGAGCTGTTTTTT. The variable domain in full, completed from reference TRBV28 and TRBJ2-2, reads DVKVTQSSRYLVKRTGEKVFLECVQDMDHENMFWYRQDPGLGLRLIYFSYDVKMKEKGDIPEGYSVSREKKERFSLILESASTNQTSMYLCASGDRLEVPGELFFGEGSRLTVL.

V and J are TRBV18 and TRBJ2-5; 8 bases agree with TRBD1. With 0 bases clipped from V and 5 bases from J, the junction kept 8 bases outside the gene matches. Germline CDR1 reads KGHSH; CDR2 reads LQKENI. The CDR3 sequence is 16 residues long. The CDR3 DNA is TGTGCCAGCTCACCACCCGTGACAGGGGATTGGGAGACCCAGTACTTC. This translates into CASSPPVTGDWETQYF.

This chain joins TRBV4-1 and TRBJ1-1; unclear D gene. Germline-derived CDR1 and CDR2 are MGHRA and YSYEKL. Deletions cut 7 bases from V and 0 bases from J, with 18 bases between. The CDR3 sequence is 16 residues long. DNA for the CDR3: TGCGCCAGCACGGCCGGCCTTTCGGGGATGAACACTGAAGCTTTCTTT. This encodes CASTAGLSGMNTEAFF.

The chain uses TRBV4-1 and TRBJ2-1; TRBD1 aligns across 7 bases. The germline gives CDR1 MGHRA, CDR2 YSYEKL. V shed 4 bases, J shed 9 bases, and the junction held 6 bases outside the gene matches. The CDR3 is 13 amino acids. DNA for the CDR3: TGCGCCAGCAGCCGTACCAGGGACAGTGAGCAGTTCTTC. This sequence encodes CASSRTRDSEQFF.

V gene TRBV6-2 or TRBV6-3 combines with J gene TRBJ2-7, with D unclear. Germline loops: CDR1 MNHEY, CDR2 SVGEGT. Trimming left V 5 bases short and J 4 bases short, with 12 bases between. The CDR3 length is 13 residues. In nucleotides, the CDR3 is TGTGCCAGCAGTCGTACTGGAACGTACGAGCAGTACTTC. This codes for CASSRTGTYEQYF.